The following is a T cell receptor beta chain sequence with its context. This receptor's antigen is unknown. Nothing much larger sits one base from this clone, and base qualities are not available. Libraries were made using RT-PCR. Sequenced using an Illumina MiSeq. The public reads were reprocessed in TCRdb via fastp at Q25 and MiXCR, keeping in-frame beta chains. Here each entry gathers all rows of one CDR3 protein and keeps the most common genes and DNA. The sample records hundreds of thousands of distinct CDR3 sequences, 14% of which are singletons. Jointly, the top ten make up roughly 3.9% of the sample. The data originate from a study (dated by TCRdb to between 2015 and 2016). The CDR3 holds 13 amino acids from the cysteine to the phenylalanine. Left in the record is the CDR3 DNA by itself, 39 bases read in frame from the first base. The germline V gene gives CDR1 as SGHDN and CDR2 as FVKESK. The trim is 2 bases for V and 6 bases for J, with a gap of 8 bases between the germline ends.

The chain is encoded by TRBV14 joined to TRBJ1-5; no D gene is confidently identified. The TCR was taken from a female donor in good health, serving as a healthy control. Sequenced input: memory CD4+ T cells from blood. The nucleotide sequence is TGTGCCAGCAGCCAAATCGCGGGTCAGCCCCAGCATTTT. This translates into CASSQIAGQPQHF.